This T cell receptor beta chain derives from a study of blood T cell repertoires in COVID-19. Sequencing was performed with immunoSEQ multiplex PCR; in TCRdb, only in-frame clones are kept and a portion is missing. The data hold over 250,000 clones, with nearly 90% observed a single time. With V trimmed by 1 base and J by 5 bases, 6 bases remained unmatched. CDR3 length: 17 residues. Germline CDR1 is MGHRA and CDR2 is YSYEKL. Material for sequencing was PBMCs or T cells enriched from blood (not recorded which). This chain connects TRBV4-1 to TRBJ2-2; 11 nucleotides match TRBD2. The sequence came from a woman aged 25 to 45 who had recovered from COVID-19. CDR3 sequence reads: CASSQGKGLAETGELFF. The DNA for the CDR3 is TGCGCCAGCAGCCAAGGTAAGGGACTAGCGGAAACCGGGGAGCTGTTTTTT.